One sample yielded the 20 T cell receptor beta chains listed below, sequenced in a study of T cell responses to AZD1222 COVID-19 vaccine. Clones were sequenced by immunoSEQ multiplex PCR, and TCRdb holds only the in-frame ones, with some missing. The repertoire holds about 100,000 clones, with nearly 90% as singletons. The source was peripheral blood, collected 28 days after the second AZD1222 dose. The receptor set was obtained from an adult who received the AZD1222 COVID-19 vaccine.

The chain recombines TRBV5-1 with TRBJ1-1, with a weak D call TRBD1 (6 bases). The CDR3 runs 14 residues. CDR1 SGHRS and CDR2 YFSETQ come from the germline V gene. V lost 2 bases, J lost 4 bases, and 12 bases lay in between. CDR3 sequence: CASSFQGRSTEAFF. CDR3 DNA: TGCGCCAGCAGCTTCCAGGGGAGGAGCACTGAAGCTTTCTTT.

CDR3: CASSALERSSYNEQFF. The CDR3 nucleotides are TGTGCCAGCAGCGCACTCGAGCGGAGCTCCTACAATGAGCAGTTCTTC. The V and J genes are TRBV28 and TRBJ2-1; the D gene is possibly TRBD2 (5 bases). Trimming removed 6 bases at V and 0 bases at J, with 15 bases between. This CDR3 has 16 amino acids. CDR1 is MDHEN, CDR2 SYDVKM, per germline.

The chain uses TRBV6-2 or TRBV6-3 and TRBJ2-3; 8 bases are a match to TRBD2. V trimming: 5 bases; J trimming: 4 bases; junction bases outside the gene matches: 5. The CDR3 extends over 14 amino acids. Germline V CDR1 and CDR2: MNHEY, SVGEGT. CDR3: CASSRPGLADTQYF. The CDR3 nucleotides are TGTGCCAGCAGTCGACCGGGACTAGCAGATACGCAGTATTTT.

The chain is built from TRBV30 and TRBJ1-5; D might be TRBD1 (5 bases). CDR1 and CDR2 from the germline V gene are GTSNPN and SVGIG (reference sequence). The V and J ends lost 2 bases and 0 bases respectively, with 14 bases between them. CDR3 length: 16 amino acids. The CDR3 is CAWSTRTLYSNQPQHF. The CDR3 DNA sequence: TGTGCCTGGAGTACCCGGACACTGTATAGCAATCAGCCCCAGCATTTT.

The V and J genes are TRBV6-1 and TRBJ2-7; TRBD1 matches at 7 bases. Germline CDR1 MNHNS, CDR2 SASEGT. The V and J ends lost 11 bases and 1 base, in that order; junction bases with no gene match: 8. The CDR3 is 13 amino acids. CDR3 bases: TGTGCCGGTAGACAGGGTGGATCCTACGAGCAGTACTTC. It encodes CAGRQGGSYEQYF.

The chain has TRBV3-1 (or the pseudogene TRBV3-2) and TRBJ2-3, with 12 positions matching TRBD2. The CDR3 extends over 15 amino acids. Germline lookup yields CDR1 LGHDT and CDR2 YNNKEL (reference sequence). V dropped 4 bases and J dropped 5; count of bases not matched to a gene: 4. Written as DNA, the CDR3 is TGTGCCAGCAGCCCGGGACTAGCGGGTTTAGATACGCAGTATTTT. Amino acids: CASSPGLAGLDTQYF.

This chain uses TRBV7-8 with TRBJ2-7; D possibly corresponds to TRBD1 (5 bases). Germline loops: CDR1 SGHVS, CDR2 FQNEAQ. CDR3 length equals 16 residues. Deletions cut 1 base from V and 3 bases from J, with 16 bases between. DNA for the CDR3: TGTGCCAGCAGCTTAGAGGCCAGGGCGGTGTTCTACGAGCAGTACTTC. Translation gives CASSLEARAVFYEQYF.

The CDR3 nucleotides are TGTGCCAGCATCCCTCCAGGGCTATCCGGGGCTTTCTTT. Protein sequence: CASIPPGLSGAFF. The rearrangement joins TRBV11-2 to TRBJ1-1; maybe TRBD1 (5 bases). V was trimmed by 7 bases and J by 11 bases, leaving 20 bases between them. Germline V lookup: CDR1 SGHAT, CDR2 FQNNGV. This CDR3 region has 13 residues.

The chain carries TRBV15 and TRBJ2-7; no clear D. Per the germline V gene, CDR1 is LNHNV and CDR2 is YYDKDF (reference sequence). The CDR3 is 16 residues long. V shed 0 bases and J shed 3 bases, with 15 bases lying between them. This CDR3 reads CATSRDRGGTYYEQYF. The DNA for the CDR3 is TGTGCCACCAGCAGAGATCGTGGCGGTACGTACTACGAGCAGTACTTC.

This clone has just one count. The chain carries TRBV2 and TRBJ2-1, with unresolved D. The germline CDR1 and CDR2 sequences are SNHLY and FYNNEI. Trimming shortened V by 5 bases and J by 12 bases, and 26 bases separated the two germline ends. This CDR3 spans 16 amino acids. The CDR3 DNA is TGTGCCAGCAGTAAGACGAGGACGCTATCGGGCCGCGGGCAGTTCTTC. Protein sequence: CASSKTRTLSGRGQFF.

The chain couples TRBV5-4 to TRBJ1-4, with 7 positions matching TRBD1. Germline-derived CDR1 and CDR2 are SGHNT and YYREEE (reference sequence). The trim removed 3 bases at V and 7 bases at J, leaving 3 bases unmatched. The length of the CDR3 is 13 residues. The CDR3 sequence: CASSSRGSEKLFF. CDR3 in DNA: TGTGCCAGCAGCTCCAGGGGGTCTGAAAAACTGTTTTTT.

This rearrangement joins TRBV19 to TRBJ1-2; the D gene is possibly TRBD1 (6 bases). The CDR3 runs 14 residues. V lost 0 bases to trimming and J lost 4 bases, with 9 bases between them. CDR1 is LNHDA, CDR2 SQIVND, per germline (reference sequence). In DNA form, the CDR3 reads TGTGCCAGTAGTATAGATTGGACAGTCTATGGCTACACCTTC. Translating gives CASSIDWTVYGYTF. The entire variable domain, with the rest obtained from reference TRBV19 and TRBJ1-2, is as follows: DGGITQSPKYLFRKEGQNVTLSCEQNLNHDAMYWYRQDPGQGLRLIYYSQIVNDFQKGDIAEGYSVSREKKESFPLTVTSAQKNPTAFYLCASSIDWTVYGYTFGSGTRLTVV.

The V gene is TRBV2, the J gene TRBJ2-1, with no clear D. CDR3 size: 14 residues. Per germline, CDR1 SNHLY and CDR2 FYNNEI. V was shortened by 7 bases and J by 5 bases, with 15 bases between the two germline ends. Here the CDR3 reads CASTDAWDHNEQFF. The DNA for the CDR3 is TGTGCCAGCACCGACGCCTGGGATCACAATGAGCAGTTCTTC.

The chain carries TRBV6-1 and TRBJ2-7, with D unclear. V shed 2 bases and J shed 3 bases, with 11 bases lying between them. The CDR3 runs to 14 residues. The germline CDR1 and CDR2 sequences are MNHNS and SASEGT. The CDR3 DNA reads TGTGCCAGCAGTGAATATTCGGTAAACTACGAGCAGTACTTC. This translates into CASSEYSVNYEQYF.

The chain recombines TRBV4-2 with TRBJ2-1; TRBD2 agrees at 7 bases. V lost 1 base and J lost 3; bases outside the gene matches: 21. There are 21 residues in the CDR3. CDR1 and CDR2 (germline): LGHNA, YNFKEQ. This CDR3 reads CASSQGGRARGRALDYNEQFF. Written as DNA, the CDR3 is TGTGCCAGCAGCCAAGGGGGTCGGGCACGGGGGAGGGCCTTGGACTACAATGAGCAGTTCTTC.

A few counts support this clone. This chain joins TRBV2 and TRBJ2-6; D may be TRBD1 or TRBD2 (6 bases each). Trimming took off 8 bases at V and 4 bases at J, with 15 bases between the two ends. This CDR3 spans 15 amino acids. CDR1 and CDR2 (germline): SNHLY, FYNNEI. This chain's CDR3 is CASYAGGHGANVLTF. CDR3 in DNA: TGTGCCAGCTATGCCGGGGGCCACGGGGCCAACGTCCTGACTTTC.

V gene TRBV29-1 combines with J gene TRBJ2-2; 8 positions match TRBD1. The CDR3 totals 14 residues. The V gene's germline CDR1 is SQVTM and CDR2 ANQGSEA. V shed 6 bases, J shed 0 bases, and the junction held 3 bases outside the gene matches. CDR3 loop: CSVQGATNTGELFF. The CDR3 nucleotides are TGCAGCGTCCAGGGGGCTACGAACACCGGGGAGCTGTTTTTT.

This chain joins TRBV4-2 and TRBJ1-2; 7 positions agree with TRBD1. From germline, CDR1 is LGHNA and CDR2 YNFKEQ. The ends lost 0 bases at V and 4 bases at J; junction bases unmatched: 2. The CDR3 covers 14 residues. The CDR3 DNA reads TGTGCCAGCAGCCAAGACAGGGGGACCTATGGCTACACCTTC. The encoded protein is CASSQDRGTYGYTF.

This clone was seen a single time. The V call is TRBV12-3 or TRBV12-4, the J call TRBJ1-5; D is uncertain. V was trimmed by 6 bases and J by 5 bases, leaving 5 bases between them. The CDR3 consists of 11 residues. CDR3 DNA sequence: TGTGCCAGCAGCGTCGATCAGCCCCAGCATTTT. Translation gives CASSVDQPQHF.

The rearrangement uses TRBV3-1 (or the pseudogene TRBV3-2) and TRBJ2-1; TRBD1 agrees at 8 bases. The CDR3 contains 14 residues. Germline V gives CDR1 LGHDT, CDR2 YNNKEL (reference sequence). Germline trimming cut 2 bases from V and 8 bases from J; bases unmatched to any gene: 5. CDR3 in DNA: TGTGCCAGCAGCCAATCGGACAGGGATTATGAGCAGTTCTTC. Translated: CASSQSDRDYEQFF.